This TCR beta chain was documented in a study of shared clonotypes between healthy human individuals. Produced via immunoSEQ multiplex PCR; TCRdb's table is partial and in-frame only. This sample yields approximately 2.1 million clones, of which over 85% are seen a single time; 0.39% belongs to the top ten. CDR3 length equals 12 residues. With 3 bases removed from V and 5 bases from J, the gap between germline ends came to 8 bases. Germline values: CDR1 SGHNT, CDR2 YYREEE (reference sequence). Healthy and HIV-negative, the adult donors had no recent acute infections or vaccinations. The V and J genes are TRBV5-4 and TRBJ1-2; D remains unclear. This receptor was obtained from a man younger than 35 in good health. Some clones in this sample may be carry-over from other donors' samples. What was sequenced was naive CD4+ T cells from PBMCs. Documented subset: CD45RA+ positively selected. The CDR3 sequence: CASSSRGYGYTF. The CDR3 nucleotides are TGTGCCAGCAGCTCGCGGGGTTATGGCTACACCTTC.